Listed below are T cell receptor beta chains from one sample, sequenced in a study of blood T cell repertoires in COVID-19. Method: immunoSEQ multiplex PCR; TCRdb's copy keeps in-frame clones and lacks some. The sample has approximately 53,000 clones, 75% to 85% seen once; the top ten hold around 17%. The sequencing input was peripheral blood. These receptors originate from a man in his forties or fifties with acute or convalescent COVID-19. Each CDR3 is given with its conserved first and last residue. A D gene is named only where the DNA matches it firmly. Size is stated for part of the rows, as once, few or many counts, or as a class when the clone is expanded.

abundance,d_gene,j_gene,v_gene,CDR3nt,CDR3aa
.,.,TRBJ2-5,TRBV29-1,TGCAGCGCAAGTTCATGGCAGCGCCAAGAGACCCAGTACTTC,CSASSWQRQETQYF
.,TRBD1,TRBJ1-1,TRBV19,TGTGCCAGTAGTTCTACACAGAAGGGACAGGGGTCTGAAGCTTTCTTT,CASSSTQKGQGSEAFF
.,.,TRBJ2-5,TRBV11-3,TGTGCCAGCAGCTTATCCGGGCCAACAGGGAACCAAGAGACCCAGTACTTC,CASSLSGPTGNQETQYF
.,.,TRBJ1-1,TRBV19,TGTGCCAGTAGTGTCCCCTTGTTAGCGGCTGAAGCTTTCTTT,CASSVPLLAAEAFF
.,.,TRBJ2-2,TRBV10-2,TGCGCCAGCAGTGAGCGCAGGGTAGCAGACACCGGGGAGCTGTTTTTT,CASSERRVADTGELFF
.,.,TRBJ1-6,TRBV19,TGTGCCAGTAGTGCGAAACAGGGATATAATTCACCCCTCCACTTT,CASSAKQGYNSPLHF
.,.,TRBJ1-1,TRBV11-2,TGTGCCAGCAGCCCTTTAACTACAGGGTTGGCACTAGTCGAAGCTTTCTTT,CASSPLTTGLALVEAFF
.,TRBD1,TRBJ1-1,TRBV5-1,TGCGCCAGCAGCTTCCGGGACAGGGGCACTGAAGCTTTCTTT,CASSFRDRGTEAFF
.,TRBD1,TRBJ1-5,TRBV30,TGTGCCTGGAGGGAACAGGGGATGGGCAATCAGCCCCAGCATTTT,CAWREQGMGNQPQHF
.,.,TRBJ1-2,TRBV19,TGTGCCAGTAGTATAGGTGGGGCAGGAGTCTATGGCTACACCTTC,CASSIGGAGVYGYTF
.,.,TRBJ1-1,TRBV7-9,TGTGCCAGCAGCTTAGAACAGGCCTCAGGCACTGAAGCTTTCTTT,CASSLEQASGTEAFF
.,.,TRBJ1-2,TRBV7-9,TGTGCCAGCAGCTTAGCCTACAGGGGCTACACCTTC,CASSLAYRGYTF
.,.,TRBJ2-1,TRBV5-1,TGCGCCAGCAGCTTGTTGAAAGGCGGCAATGAGCAGTTCTTC,CASSLLKGGNEQFF
.,TRBD1,TRBJ2-4,TRBV5-1,TGCGCCAGCAGCCCGGGACAGTTGAGCGGTCAGGGCTTAGCCAAAAACATTCAGTACTTC,CASSPGQLSGQGLAKNIQYF
few,TRBD2,TRBJ2-7,TRBV11-2,TGTGCCAGCAGGCGCCCCGGGAGGGCCACCGACGAGCAGTACTTC,CASRRPGRATDEQYF
.,TRBD2,TRBJ2-2,TRBV7-9,TGTGCCAGCAGCCCCTGGACTAGCGCCACCGGGGAGCTGTTTTTT,CASSPWTSATGELFF
few,TRBD1,TRBJ1-3,TRBV6-6,TGTGCCAGCAGTACTCCGGGACAGGGGCGAAACACCATATATTTT,CASSTPGQGRNTIYF
.,TRBD2,TRBJ2-1,TRBV7-9,TGTGCCAGCAGCTTAGCGCCATCGGGACTAAACAATGAGCAGTTCTTC,CASSLAPSGLNNEQFF
.,TRBD1,TRBJ1-2,TRBV28,TGTGCCAGCAGTCCGCGACAGGGGGCTTCCTATGGCTACACCTTC,CASSPRQGASYGYTF
.,TRBD1,TRBJ1-2,TRBV27,TGTGCCAGCAGTTCACAGGGGAACTATGGCTACACCTTC,CASSSQGNYGYTF
.,.,TRBJ1-5,TRBV19,TGTGCCAGTAGTGCAACCGGGACAAAGAATCAGCCCCAGCATTTT,CASSATGTKNQPQHF
.,TRBD1,TRBJ1-2,TRBV2,TGTGCCAGCAGACAGGGGGCACAAGGCTACACCTTC,CASRQGAQGYTF